This TCR beta chain comes out of a study of blood T cell repertoires in COVID-19. As for the study in general: T cells, B-cell-depleted T cells, or PBMCs provided the cDNA or gDNA that served as material.

The CDR3 covers 16 residues. V lost 4 bases and J lost 5; bases outside the gene matches: 9. Germline assignment: CDR1 SGHRS and CDR2 YFSETQ. Original methodology: Reference gene primer amplification yielded estimated nucleated cell counts. Data came from immunoSEQ multiplex PCR; TCRdb stores just in-frame clones and leaves some out. D and trimming come from the DNA, and the V and J calls and clone size come from that table. The sample lists fewer than 80,000 clones, about 80% seen once, with less than 15% in the top ten. The gene calls are TRBV5-1 and TRBJ2-5; 12 bases align to TRBD1. Source material: peripheral blood. This sequence was found in a man aged 50 or older with COVID-19, enrolled during active disease. The CDR3 DNA is TGCGCCAGCAGCATACCGGGACAGGGGGCTTTCGAGACCCAGTACTTC. It yields the protein CASSIPGQGAFETQYF. Together with reference TRBV5-1 and TRBJ2-5, the CDR3 gives the full variable domain: KAGVTQTPRYLIKTRGQQVTLSCSPISGHRSVSWYQQTPGQGLQFLFEYFSETQRNKGNFPGRFSGRQFSNSRSEMNVSTLELGDSALYLCASSIPGQGAFETQYFGPGTRLLVL.